This TCR beta chain comes out of a study of blood T cell repertoires in COVID-19. On the study more broadly: From the United States, Italy and Spain came samples of acute and convalescent COVID-19. PBMCs, B-cell-depleted T cells, or T cells provided the cDNA or gDNA that made up the material.

There are 15 residues in the CDR3. Germline V lookup: CDR1 SGHTA, CDR2 FQGNSA. Trimming cost V 5 bases and J 6 bases; bases outside gene matches: 13. A Seattle source enrolled patients during active infection and followed them longitudinally. Sequenced by immunoSEQ multiplex PCR; TCRdb stores in-frame clones only, minus some. Among 200,000 to 250,000 clones, 85% to 90% were seen once, and the ten largest hold approximately 2.4%. Sample: peripheral blood. This chain joins TRBV7-2 and TRBJ2-7; 7 nucleotides line up with TRBD1. The sequence was obtained from a man under 40 with COVID-19, enrolled during active disease. This CDR3 is CASSPYARGIGEQYF. CDR3 DNA sequence: TGTGCCAGCAGCCCGTACGCCAGGGGGATCGGCGAGCAGTACTTC.